In its sample, the clone carrying this T cell receptor beta chain was seen many times. Described time point: blood at routine non-recurrence follow-up after resection. The input material, whole RNA from tumor, nontumor lung or frozen PBMC, was sequenced unsorted. The data are from a study of spatial heterogeneity in lung cancer. Study as a whole: PBMC collected at follow-up were sequenced when available, a median of about 2 years after resection. In the raw reads, each unique TCR and UMI combination was present more than ten times on average. Sequence detection consistently recorded a greater number of beta-chain than alpha-chain sequences.

From germline, CDR1 is LNHNV and CDR2 YYDKDF (reference sequence). V shed 5 bases and J 3 bases; nucleotides not matched to a gene: 10. The CDR3 has 16 residues. Individually, TCR cDNA molecules were each labelled with a unique molecular identifier. TCRdb processed the 5' RACE reads anew with MiXCR; each CDR3 protein has one entry. The sample comprises under 150,000 distinct CDR3 sequences, approximately 12% of which are singletons, and 15% to 20% rests with the top ten. Specimen: PBMCs, collected at follow-up. This TCR derives from a male donor with early-stage non-small cell lung cancer. The chain uses TRBV15 and TRBJ1-5; TRBD1 aligns across 7 bases. The chain's CDR3 is CATSLTPTGDNQPQHF. DNA of the CDR3: TGTGCCACCAGCCTAACGCCTACAGGGGACAATCAGCCCCAGCATTTT.